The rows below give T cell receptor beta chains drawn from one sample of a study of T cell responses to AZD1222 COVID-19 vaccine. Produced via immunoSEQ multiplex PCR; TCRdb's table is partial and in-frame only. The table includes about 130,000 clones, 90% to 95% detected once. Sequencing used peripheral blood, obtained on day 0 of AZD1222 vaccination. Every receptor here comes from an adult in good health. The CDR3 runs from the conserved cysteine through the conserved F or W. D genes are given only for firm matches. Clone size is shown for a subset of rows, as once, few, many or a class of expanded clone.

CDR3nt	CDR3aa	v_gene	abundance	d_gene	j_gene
TGTGCCACCAGTGCTGCGATGGCAGATACGCAGTATTTT	CATSAAMADTQYF	TRBV24-1	once	NA	TRBJ2-3
TGTGCCAGCACCTTAAGCGGGAGGGCCCGGAGGCAAGAGACCCAGTACTTC	CASTLSGRARRQETQYF	TRBV21-1	NA	NA	TRBJ2-5
TGTGCCAGCAGCTTCCAGGGGGCGGTCTCTGGGGCCAACGTCCTGACTTTC	CASSFQGAVSGANVLTF	TRBV11-2	few	TRBD1	TRBJ2-6
TGCGCCAGCAGCATCCAAGGACAGGGTGTCGAGCAGTACTTC	CASSIQGQGVEQYF	TRBV5-1	NA	TRBD1	TRBJ2-7
TGCGCCAGCAGCCAAGATCTGGGCTATGGCTACACCTTC	CASSQDLGYGYTF	TRBV4-1	NA	NA	TRBJ1-2
TGTGCCAGCAGCTTAGGACTCGCAGGGGCCTCCTACGAGCAGTACTTC	CASSLGLAGASYEQYF	TRBV7-8	NA	NA	TRBJ2-7
TGTGCCACCAGTGATTTTGAGGGGTTCCAGCATTTT	CATSDFEGFQHF	TRBV24-1	NA	NA	TRBJ1-5
TGTGCCAGCAGCCTTCCGGGACACCCCTATGGCTACACCTTC	CASSLPGHPYGYTF	TRBV5-5	once	NA	TRBJ1-2
TGCGCCAGCAGCCAAGATCTTGGTGGGGCTAGCGGGACCACCTCCTACAATGAGCAGTTCTTC	CASSQDLGGASGTTSYNEQFF	TRBV4-3	NA	TRBD2	TRBJ2-1
TGCGCCAGCAGCCAAGTGACACGGAATGAAGCTTTCTTT	CASSQVTRNEAFF	TRBV4-1	NA	NA	TRBJ1-1
TGTGCCAGCTCACCACGGGGGACACAGGCCGAGACCCAGTACTTC	CASSPRGTQAETQYF	TRBV18	NA	NA	TRBJ2-5
TGTGCCAGCAGCCCCAGACGGACCGAAAATGAAAAACTGTTTTTT	CASSPRRTENEKLFF	TRBV11-2	NA	NA	TRBJ1-4
TGTGCTTCGGGGCAGGGACGCAACGAGCAGTACTTC	CASGQGRNEQYF	TRBV12-5	NA	NA	TRBJ2-7
TGTGCCAGCAGCTTAGAAGGGGGGACAGGGCGCCAAAACGCTGAAGCTTTCTTT	CASSLEGGTGRQNAEAFF	TRBV7-6	NA	TRBD1	TRBJ1-1
TGCGCCAGCAGCTTAGGCTGGGGCGGCACAGATACGCAGTATTTT	CASSLGWGGTDTQYF	TRBV5-1	NA	NA	TRBJ2-3
TGTGCCAGCAGCTTTGAACAGGGGCGCGGGCAGTACTTC	CASSFEQGRGQYF	TRBV7-2	NA	TRBD1	TRBJ2-7
TGTGCCAGTAGTATTGGCGGGAGCCCACCGCCCGGGGAGCTGTTTTTT	CASSIGGSPPPGELFF	TRBV19	NA	TRBD2	TRBJ2-2
TGCAGTGCGATCCTATTAGGCACCCAGTACTTC	CSAILLGTQYF	TRBV20-1	NA	NA	TRBJ2-5
TGTGCCAGCAGCTTGGGGAGGAGGAGTCAGCCCCAGCATTTT	CASSLGRRSQPQHF	TRBV5-6	NA	NA	TRBJ1-5
TGTGCCAGCAGCTTCCCGATGAACACTGAAGCTTTCTTT	CASSFPMNTEAFF	TRBV5-4	NA	NA	TRBJ1-1
TGCGCCAGCACCCTAAACTTCCAAAAGAGGATGAACACTGAAGCTTTCTTT	CASTLNFQKRMNTEAFF	TRBV5-1	NA	NA	TRBJ1-1
TGTGCCAGCAGTCCCGACCTGGCAGAGACCCAGTACTTC	CASSPDLAETQYF	TRBV3-1/TRBV3-2	NA	NA	TRBJ2-5
TGTGCCAGCAGACGGACAGGGGATTATGGCTACACCTTC	CASRRTGDYGYTF	TRBV5-6	NA	TRBD1	TRBJ1-2
TGTGTCGCCCAGAACAGGGAGATGGCCACCGGGGAGCTGTTTTTT	CVAQNREMATGELFF	TRBV19	NA	NA	TRBJ2-2
TGTGCCAGCAGCTTATTCGGTAATGAAAAACTGTTTTTT	CASSLFGNEKLFF	TRBV7-2	NA	NA	TRBJ1-4
TGCGCCAGCAGCCGGGGGCAGACAGACACCGGGGAGCTGTTTTTT	CASSRGQTDTGELFF	TRBV4-3	NA	NA	TRBJ2-2
TGTGCCAGCACCTGGACTAGCGGGATCTACGAGCAGTACTTC	CASTWTSGIYEQYF	TRBV7-9	NA	TRBD2	TRBJ2-7
TGTGCCAGTAGTGCAGGGACAGGGACAACAGACGAGCAGTACTTC	CASSAGTGTTDEQYF	TRBV19	NA	TRBD1	TRBJ2-7
TGTGCCAGCAGTGCACTCGCACCCCCGGACAGGGATAACACTGAAGCTTTCTTT	CASSALAPPDRDNTEAFF	TRBV25-1	NA	TRBD1	TRBJ1-1
TGTGCCAGTAGCTACACCTGGGACAGGCCGGGCTACACCTTC	CASSYTWDRPGYTF	TRBV19	NA	TRBD1	TRBJ1-2
TGTGCCAGCAGCTTCGGGACTAGCGGGAAATACGAGCAGTACTTC	CASSFGTSGKYEQYF	TRBV7-9	NA	TRBD2	TRBJ2-7
TGTGCCAGCAGTGTAAAAGGGACTAGCGGGAGATACGAGCAGTACTTC	CASSVKGTSGRYEQYF	TRBV2	NA	TRBD2	TRBJ2-7
TGTGCCAGCGGACAGATCGCCTACGAGCAGTACTTC	CASGQIAYEQYF	TRBV27	once	NA	TRBJ2-7
TGTGCCACCGCCTTGGGGGGGTCTCGCACAGATACGCAGTATTTT	CATALGGSRTDTQYF	TRBV27	once	TRBD2	TRBJ2-3
TGTGCCAGCAGTTACCGGGCTTTAGGGACGGAGATTGAGCAGTTCTTC	CASSYRALGTEIEQFF	TRBV6-2/TRBV6-3	NA	NA	TRBJ2-1
TGTGCCAGCAGCTCCTACCAGTCTACTGGGGCCAACGTCCTGACTTTC	CASSSYQSTGANVLTF	TRBV5-6	NA	NA	TRBJ2-6
TGTGCCAGCAGCCCCACAGGGACCAAAGCGCAGCCCCAGCATTTT	CASSPTGTKAQPQHF	TRBV7-2	NA	NA	TRBJ1-5
TGTGCCAGCAGCCTAGGGGGGGACGGGGAGCTGTTTTTT	CASSLGGDGELFF	TRBV5-4	NA	NA	TRBJ2-2
TGTGCCAGCAGTTTTGATCGAGGATATGGCTACACCTTC	CASSFDRGYGYTF	TRBV27	once	NA	TRBJ1-2
TGTGCCAGCAGCAAAGCCCCCCACTGCAACAGGGTTAGGCGTTTGTATCAGCCCCAGCATTTT	CASSKAPHCNRVRRLYQPQHF	TRBV21-1	once	NA	TRBJ1-5
TGCGCCAGCAGCCTAACGCAATCCTACGAGCAGTACTTC	CASSLTQSYEQYF	TRBV4-1	NA	NA	TRBJ2-7
TGTGCCAGCAGCCAAGGCGGAAATTACAATGAGCAGTTCTTC	CASSQGGNYNEQFF	TRBV4-2	NA	NA	TRBJ2-1